This T cell receptor beta chain stems from a study of shared clonotypes between healthy human individuals. Only CD45RO-negative cells positively selected for CCR7 counted as naive CD8 cells, so terminally differentiated effector memory CD45RA+ cells were excluded. HIV-negative, healthy adults without recent acute infections or vaccinations were the donors. Findings of the study overall: When compared with the clonotypes that were shared by all four sorted-subset donors, the non-shared clonotypes turned out to have lower generation probabilities. Rarefaction exposed incomplete sorted-subset sequencing despite large depth.

Germline CDR1 reads SGHAT; CDR2 reads FQNNGV. The length of the CDR3 is 11 residues. V gave up 1 base and J gave up 7 bases, with 4 bases separating them. It was 200 to 250 ng DNA, around 32,000 T cell genomes, that sorted-subset replicate PCRs used. Profiled with immunoSEQ multiplex PCR; TCRdb holds only in-frame clones, not every one. The repertoire holds more than 500,000 clones, with approximately 95% as singletons. Comment on this clone: Its antigen remains unknown.

This chain links TRBV11-2 with TRBJ2-5; no clear D gene. Sequencing was done on a sample of naive CD8+ T cells sorted from blood. The TCR was taken from a woman aged 25 to 39 in good health. The CDR3 here is CASSLGGTQYF. The CDR3 DNA follows: TGTGCCAGCAGCTTAGGTGGGACCCAGTACTTC.